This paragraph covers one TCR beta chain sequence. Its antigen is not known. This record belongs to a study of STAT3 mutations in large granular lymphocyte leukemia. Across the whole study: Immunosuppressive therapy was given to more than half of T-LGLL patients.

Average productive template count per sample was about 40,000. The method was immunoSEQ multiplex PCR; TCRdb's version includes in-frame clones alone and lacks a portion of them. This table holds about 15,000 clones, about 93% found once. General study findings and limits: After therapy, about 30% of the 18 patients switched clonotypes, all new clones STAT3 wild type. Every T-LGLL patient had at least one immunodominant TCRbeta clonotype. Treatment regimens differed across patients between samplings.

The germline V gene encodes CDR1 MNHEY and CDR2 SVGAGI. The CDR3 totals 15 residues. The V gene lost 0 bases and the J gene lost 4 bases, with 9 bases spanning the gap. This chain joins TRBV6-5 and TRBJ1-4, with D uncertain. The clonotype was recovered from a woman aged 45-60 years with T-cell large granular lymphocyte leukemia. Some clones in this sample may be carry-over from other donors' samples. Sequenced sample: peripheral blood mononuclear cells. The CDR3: CASSYSRTSNEKLFF. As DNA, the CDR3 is TGTGCCAGCAGTTACTCGAGAACAAGTAATGAAAAACTGTTTTTT.